The entry below describes one T cell receptor beta chain. This entry belongs to a study of blood T cell repertoires in COVID-19. About the study: The analysed material was cDNA or gDNA that came from T cells, B-cell-depleted T cells, or PBMCs.

As processed by the authors: Reference gene primer amplification gave estimated nucleated cell counts. Sequencing used immunoSEQ multiplex PCR; TCRdb keeps in-frame clones, though not all of them. Clone size and the V and J calls come from that table; the DNA yielded D and trimming. The sample lists about 260,000 clones, about 85% occurring once. Germline V gene sequence: CDR1 SGHRS, CDR2 YFSETQ. V was clipped by 7 bases and J by 4 bases; unmatched bases: 6. The CDR3 loop spans 13 amino acids. This clonotype was sampled from a human donor in a cohort sampled during active COVID-19. Input material: peripheral blood. V is TRBV5-1 and J is TRBJ2-7; 9 nucleotides agree with TRBD2. The CDR3 DNA reads as TGCGCCAGCTCCAAGCGGGAGGCGTACGAGCAGTACTTC. Protein: CASSKREAYEQYF.